This T cell receptor (beta chain) is drawn from a study of cytomegalovirus exposure and HLA in healthy donors (dated by TCRdb to the late 2010s). Context from the whole study: An earlier analysis of under 600 of the donors reported about 290 Gb of sequence data and 100 million to 140 million unique TCR beta sequences from about 200 million T cells. An early release that covered 500 to 800 HLA-typed donors contained around 300 gigabases of sequencing data and tens of millions of unique TCR sequences. Of the 350 to 450 genotyped donors, 75% to 85% were placed in the genetic ancestry cluster associated with self-reported Caucasian donors. The study aimed to test whether signatures of past pathogen exposure could be identified by cataloging public T cell receptors. The study profiled the T cell repertoires of more than 500 subjects by immunosequencing and related them to cytomegalovirus serostatus. A separate validation cohort of roughly 110 different subjects was used in addition to the approximately 670-subject first cohort. To predict cytomegalovirus infection status, the study brought together high-throughput TCR immunosequencing, statistical association of individual TCRs with disease status, and machine learning. A later analysis re-analyzed previously published TCR beta repertoires from roughly 600 donors and added high-resolution HLA genotyping to study TCR occurrence patterns. In the later analysis, no new phenotypic data were used to find candidate immune exposures; instead, reliance was placed on TCR beta sequences and their occurrence across donors. To decide whether each TCR beta V gene segment behaved as functional or pseudogenic, an earlier analysis of some 600 of the donors relied on high-throughput TCR beta sequencing. Alongside the repertoire data, information on donor age, sex, ethnicity and CMV serostatus was compiled. A later genetic analysis took genome-wide SNP genotypes for about 55% of the 666 donors and used that subset as a discovery cohort. Every discovery cohort repertoire had been produced on one sequencing platform. Class I and class II HLA loci were covered by the typing at four-digit resolution. The number of typed donors differed by locus: roughly 620-630 for A, B, C, DRB1 and DQB1; roughly 510 for DQA1; some 610 for DPA1; and some 450 for DPB1. About five DR-DQ haplotypes were treated as single units for association and clustering because of strong linkage in the cohort. On average, around 230,000 unique TCR beta nucleotide sequences were sequenced per donor among 398 genotyped donors of the cohort, with approximately 18% of those sequences being non-productive. Broader findings and caveats from the paper: In a later analysis, HLA-associated TCR beta chains showed more clonal expansion and lower generation probabilities than non-associated chains that were equally common. Cytomegalovirus status was reported to be diagnosed by the classifier with high specificity and sensitivity in both the original and validation cohorts. According to a later analysis, most CMV-associated TCR beta chains appeared to be HLA-restricted, and the HLA associations seemed to be driven largely by CMV exposure. Roughly uniform sequencing depth across donors was assumed in presence/absence analyses, although this assumption may not hold. Linkage disequilibrium might explain the correlated functional status among segregating V segments, but an unknown experimental factor could not be ruled out. In a later analysis, 15,000 to 20,000 TCR beta sequences were associated with specific HLA alleles at a false discovery rate of 0.05. Strong co-occurrence of HLA alleles, especially DR and DQ, made assigning TCR associations to individual alleles difficult. Broadly in line with IMGT annotations, most TCR beta V segments showed up in productive rearrangements about 87% or about 30% of the time in an earlier analysis of a few hundred of the donors. The only immune exposure information available for the cohort was CMV serostatus. In vitro tests confirmed that a few of the cytomegalovirus-associated TCR beta chains recognize cytomegalovirus antigens. The 87-base-pair reads could not distinguish some IMGT-functional V segments, including TRBV6-2 and TRBV6-3, so those segments were excluded. It was suggested by the authors that the approach could potentially be generalized to other disease states and immunological phenotypes. The study gave a list of more than 150 TCR beta chains associated with cytomegalovirus. A later genetic analysis associated a missense DCLRE1C variant with V-gene and J-gene trimming of TCR beta chains, and an independent cohort replicated the association. A later analysis found that TCR association rates varied across HLA loci, with DRB1 alleles showing the most associated TCRs and HLA-C alleles the fewest. According to a later genetic analysis, donors in an Asian-associated ancestry cluster had fewer N-insertions in productive TCRs than the approximately 610-donor mean. The cohort was sequenced for TCR beta chains only, and without alpha or paired-chain data the features that could be detected were limited. A further reported finding was that TCR beta sequences accurately predicted the HLA-A and HLA-B alleles for most subjects in the first cohort. Because HLA typing was missing for some donors at each locus, association tests included only the typed subset. According to a later analysis, parvovirus B19, influenza, CMV and Epstein-Barr virus appeared linked to several top co-occurrence clusters. A group of highly shared sequence variants was considered likely to be a technical artifact of the sequencing pipeline. Because counts were too low, 15 to 20 rarely observed V segments, including chromosome 9 orphons, were left out of the earlier analysis of several hundred of the donors. Across donors, most TCR sequences were observed very rarely, whereas some public TCRs were present in many individuals.

For this chain, trimming is 4 bases at the V end and 5 bases at the J end, and the number of junction bases without a gene match is 6. Reading from cysteine to phenylalanine, the CDR3 counts 14 amino acids. Only CDR3 DNA is held: 42 bases, read in frame from base 1. From a lookup of the germline V gene (reference sequence), CDR1 and CDR2 are MNHEY and SMNVEV. Regarding this clone: Its antigen remains undetermined. One base away there is no much larger clone; base qualities are not given.

Libraries were built with the immunoSEQ multiplex PCR assay. For the multiplex PCR, a mixture combining 60 forward primers for TCR Vbeta segments and 13 reverse primers for TCR Jbeta segments was used. Amplification of the CDR3 region of rearranged TCR beta genes was performed with a multiplex PCR assay on genomic DNA. The Illumina HiSeq System was used to sequence the amplified TCR beta libraries as 87-base-pair reads. Per the source publication's procedure: A later analysis tallied roughly 80 million unique TCR beta chains across the 650 to 750 repertoires, and around 9.9 million of those chains were shared by two or more donors. A nearest-neighbor algorithm error-corrected the raw reads and collapsed the reads into unique sequences, merging closely related sequences to remove PCR and sequencing errors. V, D and J gene segments were assigned by aligning CDR3 sequences to IMGT reference sequences. Each retained sequence needed at least a six-nucleotide match to both a V gene segment and a J gene segment. A rearrangement counted as productive if the CDR3 had no stop codons and remained in frame with V and J, and every other rearrangement counted as non-productive. CDR3 was defined according to IMGT convention as the region running from the second conserved V-encoded cysteine to the conserved J-encoded phenylalanine. In an earlier analysis of 500 to 650 of the donors, sequences lacking an unambiguous match to a single V gene segment were excluded. In an earlier analysis of 587 of the donors, V segments were called functional above 56.7% productive rearrangements and were called segregating when the between-donor standard deviation exceeded 5%. To diagnose cytomegalovirus status from the catalog of TCR beta chain sequences, a statistical classification framework was built. In a later analysis, V and J genes were assigned by comparing TCR nucleotide sequences against IMGT/GENE-DB human TR gene sequences. A later analysis assigned CDR3 sequences and most-parsimonious VDJ recombination scenarios with the TCRdist pipeline. A later analysis defined each TCR beta chain by its CDR3 amino acid sequence plus V-gene family, and excluded reads lacking a unique V-gene family. In a later analysis, a few hundred highly shared, low-generation-probability nucleotide sequences were removed to address suspected cross-contamination and a sequencing artifact. In a later analysis, a clonal expansion index was calculated for each public chain from normalized within-repertoire ranks of inferred template counts. A later analysis computed generation probabilities with a VDJ recombination model fitted to out-of-frame rearrangements, and checked the results against IGoR. A later analysis scored TCR-TCR, TCR-HLA and TCR-CMV co-occurrence with hypergeometric tests, applying a repertoire-size bias correction to TCR pairs. In a later analysis, false discovery rates were estimated by permuting HLA or CMV assignments 20 times. In a later analysis, co-occurring TCRs were grouped with DBSCAN, and TCRdist sequence similarity was added when clustering was performed within HLA-allele-positive subsets. For co-occurrence clustering, repertoires with fewer than 30,000 or more than 120,000 public chains were excluded, along with roughly five repertoires with anomalous nucleotide sharing. The table was pulled from immuneACCESS by TCRdb, which kept in-frame rearrangements only. Such tables lose some clones; where checked, under half of the loss comes from unresolved V genes, and the rest has no known cause. V, J and clone size reflect that table, while D and trimming were determined from the DNA. This sample lists approximately 120,000 clones; around 75% were detected once. The ten largest account for about 3.3% of the sample.

The cohort was made up of about 670 healthy bone marrow donors. At the time of sampling, every cohort member was nominally healthy, though immune exposures that went unrecorded were likely present. The donor tested CMV seronegative and was one of the 352 seronegative cohort members. A peripheral blood sample was provided by each donor, and peripheral blood mononuclear cells were used for TCR beta sequencing. The Qiagen DNeasy Blood Extraction Kit was used to extract genomic DNA from the blood cell samples. Recombination joined TRBV27 with TRBJ2-7, and TRBD2 matches 9 of the central bases. Sequenced input: PBMCs. This clonotype was sampled from a woman aged 50 to 65 in good health and CMV-seronegative. CDR3 loop: CASSSGGRANEQYF. The sequenced DNA: TGTGCCAGCAGTTCTGGCGGGAGGGCCAACGAGCAGTACTTC.